Listed below are T cell receptor beta chains from one sample, sequenced in a study of T cells in localized non-small cell lung cancer. Generated by immunoSEQ multiplex PCR, the TCRdb table keeps only in-frame clones and is missing some. The table lists over 25,000 clones, around 80% of them singletons. Source: peripheral blood, taken before any cancer treatment. The source of these receptors is a male donor older than 55 with stage III squamous cell lung carcinoma. Each CDR3 is given with its conserved first and last residue. D genes are given only for firm matches. Rows may omit the clone size; those that give it use once, few, many or a size class.

V: TRBV9
J: TRBJ1-5
D: TRBD1
size: -
CDR3: CASSVTGSNQPQHF
DNA: TGTGCCAGCAGCGTGACAGGGAGCAATCAGCCCCAGCATTTT

V: TRBV14
J: TRBJ2-5
D: -
size: -
CDR3: CASSRIKRETQYF
DNA: TGTGCCAGCAGCCGGATTAAAAGGGAGACCCAGTACTTC

V: TRBV21-1
J: TRBJ1-5
D: -
size: once
CDR3: CASMAGNQPQHF
DNA: TGTGCCAGCATGGCGGGGAATCAGCCCCAGCATTTT

V: TRBV7-9
J: TRBJ2-6
D: -
size: -
CDR3: CASSLQGKGSGANVLTF
DNA: TGTGCCAGCAGCTTGCAAGGAAAAGGCTCTGGGGCCAACGTCCTGACTTTC

V: TRBV6-5
J: TRBJ2-1
D: -
size: -
CDR3: CASFKSFEVGGQFF
DNA: TGTGCCAGCTTTAAGAGTTTTGAGGTTGGAGGGCAGTTCTTC

V: TRBV9
J: TRBJ2-7
D: -
size: -
CDR3: CASSVGPHPSYEQYF
DNA: TGTGCCAGCAGCGTAGGTCCCCATCCCTCCTACGAGCAGTACTTC

V: TRBV28
J: TRBJ2-5
D: -
size: -
CDR3: CASSLIAQGAETQYF
DNA: TGTGCCAGCAGTTTAATTGCACAGGGTGCAGAGACCCAGTACTTC

V: TRBV11-2
J: TRBJ2-5
D: TRBD1
size: -
CDR3: CASSFHQGAEETQYF
DNA: TGTGCCAGCAGCTTCCACCAGGGGGCTGAAGAGACCCAGTACTTC

V: TRBV28
J: TRBJ1-4
D: -
size: -
CDR3: CASSSGGARYTNEKLFF
DNA: TGTGCCAGCAGTTCGGGGGGGGCGAGGTACACTAATGAAAAACTGTTTTTT

V: TRBV14
J: TRBJ2-7
D: TRBD1
size: -
CDR3: CASSQRASLGRQGGYEQYF
DNA: TGTGCCAGCAGCCAACGCGCCAGCTTGGGTCGACAGGGCGGCTACGAGCAGTACTTC

V: TRBV28
J: TRBJ1-1
D: -
size: few
CDR3: CASSLQEFGTEAFF
DNA: TGTGCCAGCAGTTTACAGGAATTTGGTACTGAAGCTTTCTTT

V: TRBV6-1
J: TRBJ2-7
D: TRBD2
size: -
CDR3: CASSLAGGSYEQYF
DNA: TGTGCCAGCAGCCTAGCGGGAGGCTCCTACGAGCAGTACTTC

V: TRBV6-5
J: TRBJ2-7
D: -
size: -
CDR3: CASSYGAGDEQYF
DNA: TGTGCCAGCAGTTACGGCGCAGGGGACGAGCAGTACTTC